These T cell receptor beta chains were read from a single sample in a study of OX40 agonist ivuxolimab in advanced cancers. Using immunoSEQ multiplex PCR, the repertoire was profiled, and TCRdb retains in-frame clones only, with some absent. The data hold around 60,000 clones, with about four fifths observed a single time. The sample here was CD4+ or CD8+ T cells sorted from blood, taken in a trial of the OX40 agonist ivuxolimab. These TCRs come from an adult with an advanced solid tumor such as melanoma, head and neck, liver or kidney cancer. Each CDR3 is given with its conserved first and last residue. The listing skips clone size in some rows; elsewhere it reads once, few, many or a size class.

TRBJ2-3 | NA | TRBV7-9 | CASSSSGSTDTQYF
TRBJ1-2 | NA | TRBV4-3 | CASSPDRTGVGYGYTF
TRBJ2-3 | NA | TRBV10-3 | CAISGTSGPRAQYF
TRBJ2-1 | NA | TRBV7-6 | CASSRIWGAGDVNEQFF
TRBJ2-7 | NA | TRBV7-6 | CASSLVQLAEQYF
TRBJ1-5 | NA | TRBV2 | CASSVGGSNQPQHF
TRBJ2-6 | NA | TRBV7-9 | CASSLAGVSGVLTF
TRBJ2-3 | NA | TRBV2 | CASSFRQGSTDTQYF
TRBJ2-1 | NA | TRBV27 | CASSFGLATGGEQFF
TRBJ1-2 | NA | TRBV5-4 | CASSPTTTNYGYTF
TRBJ2-7 | medium-sized | TRBV27 | CASSLEGRGSYEQYF
TRBJ1-3 | NA | TRBV25-1 | CATEKPGLRNTIYF
TRBJ1-6 | NA | TRBV5-4 | CASSLDRGLGSPLHF
TRBJ2-3 | once | TRBV18 | CASSSRDTQYF
TRBJ2-3 | NA | TRBV7-2 | CASSLGLAGGQGDTQYF
TRBJ2-7 | NA | TRBV19 | CASSWREGVNEQYF
TRBJ2-3 | NA | TRBV5-1 | CASSLEMRGLDTDTQYF
TRBJ1-1 | NA | TRBV2 | CASSVVTEAFF
TRBJ2-1 | NA | TRBV5-1 | CASSHPSSGRSNEQFF
TRBJ2-1 | NA | TRBV11-2 | CASSPQESSYNEQFF
TRBJ2-5 | NA | TRBV5-6 | CASSLREQYF
TRBJ1-2 | NA | TRBV27 | CASSSLQGSDGYTF
TRBJ1-6 | once | TRBV2 | CASSVGRTYLHF
TRBJ1-1 | NA | TRBV19 | CASSMIQTAYNTEAFF
TRBJ2-7 | NA | TRBV10-1 | CASRGGLAIYEQYF
TRBJ1-1 | once | TRBV5-8 | CASSPSQGLVRNTEAFF
TRBJ2-1 | NA | TRBV30 | CAWMMGISSYNEQFF
TRBJ1-2 | NA | TRBV5-1 | CASSTPHSPDYGYTF
TRBJ1-2 | NA | TRBV27 | CASSTTPGTQEYGYTF
TRBJ2-6 | NA | TRBV7-9 | CASSPTVRSGANVLTF
TRBJ1-3 | few | TRBV5-5 | CASSLRDRGDTIYF
TRBJ2-1 | few | TRBV18 | CASSPSSGPRGQFF
TRBJ1-3 | NA | TRBV5-5 | CASSPRTWSSGNTIYF
TRBJ2-3 | NA | TRBV9 | CASSLSPLAPDTQYF
TRBJ2-5 | NA | TRBV15 | CATSFRRTSIASQETQYF
TRBJ1-1 | NA | TRBV9 | CASSYLPQGTEAFF
TRBJ2-3 | NA | TRBV4-3 | CASSQEGTGEDTQYF